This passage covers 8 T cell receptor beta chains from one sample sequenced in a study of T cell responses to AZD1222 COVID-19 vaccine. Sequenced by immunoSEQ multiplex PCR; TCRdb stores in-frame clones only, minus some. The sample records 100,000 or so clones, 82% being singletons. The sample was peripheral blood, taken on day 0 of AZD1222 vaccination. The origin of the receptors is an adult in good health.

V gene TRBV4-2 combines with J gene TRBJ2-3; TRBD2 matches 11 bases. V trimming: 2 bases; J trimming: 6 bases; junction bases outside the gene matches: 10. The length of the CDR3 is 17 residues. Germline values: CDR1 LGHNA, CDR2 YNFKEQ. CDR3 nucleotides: TGTGCCAGCAGCCAAAACACCTTAGCGGGGGGGCCGGATACGCAGTATTTT. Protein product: CASSQNTLAGGPDTQYF.

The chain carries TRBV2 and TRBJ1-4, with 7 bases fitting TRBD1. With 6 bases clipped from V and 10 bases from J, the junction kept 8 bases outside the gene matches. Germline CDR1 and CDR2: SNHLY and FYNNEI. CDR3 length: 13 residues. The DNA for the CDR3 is TGTGCCAGCAGGAATGGGACAGTTGTAAAACTGTTTTTT. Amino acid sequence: CASRNGTVVKLFF.

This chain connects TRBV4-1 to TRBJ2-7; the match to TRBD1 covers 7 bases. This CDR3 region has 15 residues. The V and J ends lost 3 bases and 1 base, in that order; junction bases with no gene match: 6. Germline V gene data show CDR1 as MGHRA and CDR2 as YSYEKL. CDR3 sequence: CASSHGDRGSYEQYF. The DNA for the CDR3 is TGCGCCAGCAGCCACGGGGACAGAGGATCCTACGAGCAGTACTTC.

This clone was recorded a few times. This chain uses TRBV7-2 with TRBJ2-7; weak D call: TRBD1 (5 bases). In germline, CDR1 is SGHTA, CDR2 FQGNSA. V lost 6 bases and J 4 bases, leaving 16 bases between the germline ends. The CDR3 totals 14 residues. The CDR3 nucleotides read TGTGCCAGCAGTTTCATAGTGGGGCGGTACGAGCAGTACTTC. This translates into CASSFIVGRYEQYF.

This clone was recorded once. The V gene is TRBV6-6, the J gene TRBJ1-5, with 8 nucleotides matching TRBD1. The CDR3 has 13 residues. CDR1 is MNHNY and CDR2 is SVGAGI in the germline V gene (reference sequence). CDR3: CAHSGGWNQPQHF. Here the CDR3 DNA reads TGTGCACACTCAGGGGGCTGGAATCAGCCCCAGCATTTT.

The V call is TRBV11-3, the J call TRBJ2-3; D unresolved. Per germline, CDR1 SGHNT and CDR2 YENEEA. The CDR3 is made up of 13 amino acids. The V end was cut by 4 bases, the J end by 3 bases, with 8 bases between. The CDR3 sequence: CASSSHRTDTQYF. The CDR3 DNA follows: TGTGCCAGCAGCTCCCACAGAACAGATACGCAGTATTTT.

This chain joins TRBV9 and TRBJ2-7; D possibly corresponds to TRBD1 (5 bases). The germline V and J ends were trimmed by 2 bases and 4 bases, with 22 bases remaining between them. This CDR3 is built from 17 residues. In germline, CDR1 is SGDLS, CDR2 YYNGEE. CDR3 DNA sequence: TGTGCCAGCAGCGTGGGGCCCTCCCGGGCGACTGGATACGAGCAGTACTTC. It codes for CASSVGPSRATGYEQYF.

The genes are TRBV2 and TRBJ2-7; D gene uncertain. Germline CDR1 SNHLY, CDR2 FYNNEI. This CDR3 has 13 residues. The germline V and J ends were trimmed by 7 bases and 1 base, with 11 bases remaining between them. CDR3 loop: CASMIPLSYEQYF. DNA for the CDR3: TGTGCCAGCATGATTCCATTATCCTACGAGCAGTACTTC.